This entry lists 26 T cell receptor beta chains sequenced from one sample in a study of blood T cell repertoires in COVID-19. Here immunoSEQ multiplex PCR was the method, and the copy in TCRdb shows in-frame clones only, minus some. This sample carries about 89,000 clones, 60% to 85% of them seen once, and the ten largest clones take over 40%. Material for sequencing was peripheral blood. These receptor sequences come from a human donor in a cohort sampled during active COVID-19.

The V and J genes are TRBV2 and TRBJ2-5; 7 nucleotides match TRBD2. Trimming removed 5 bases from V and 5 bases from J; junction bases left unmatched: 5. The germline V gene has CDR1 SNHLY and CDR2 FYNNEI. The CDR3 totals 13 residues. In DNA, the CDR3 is TGTGCCAGCAGTTGGCGCGGGAGTGAGACCCAGTACTTC. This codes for CASSWRGSETQYF. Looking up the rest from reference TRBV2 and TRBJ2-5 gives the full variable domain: EPEVTQTPSHQVTQMGQEVILRCVPISNHLYFYWYRQILGQKVEFLVSFYNNEISEKSEIFDDQFSVERPDGSNFTLKIRSTKLEDSAMYFCASSWRGSETQYFGPGTRLLVL.

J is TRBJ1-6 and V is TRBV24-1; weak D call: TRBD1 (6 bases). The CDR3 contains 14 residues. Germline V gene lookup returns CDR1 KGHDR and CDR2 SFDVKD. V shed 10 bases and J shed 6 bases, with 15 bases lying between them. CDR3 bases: TGTGCCACGAACTCAGGACAGATTAATTCACCCCTCCACTTT. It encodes CATNSGQINSPLHF.

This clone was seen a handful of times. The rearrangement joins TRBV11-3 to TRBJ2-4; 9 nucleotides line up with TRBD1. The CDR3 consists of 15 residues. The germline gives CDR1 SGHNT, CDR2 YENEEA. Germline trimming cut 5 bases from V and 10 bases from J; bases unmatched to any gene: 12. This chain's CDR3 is CASSPPGTGMRIQYF. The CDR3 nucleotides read TGTGCCAGCAGCCCCCCCGGGACAGGGATGAGAATTCAGTACTTC.

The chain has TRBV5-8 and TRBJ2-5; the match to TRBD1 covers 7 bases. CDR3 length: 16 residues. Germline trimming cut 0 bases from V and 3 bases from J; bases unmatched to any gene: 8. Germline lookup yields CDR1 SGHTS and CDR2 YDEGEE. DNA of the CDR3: TGTGCCAGCAGCTTGGACCCGACAGGGTGGAAAGAGACCCAGTACTTC. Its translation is CASSLDPTGWKETQYF.

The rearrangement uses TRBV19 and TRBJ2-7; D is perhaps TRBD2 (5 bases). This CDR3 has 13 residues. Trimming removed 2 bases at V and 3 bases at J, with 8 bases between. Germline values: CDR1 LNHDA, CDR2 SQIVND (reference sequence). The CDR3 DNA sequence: TGTGCCAGTAGTATACAGGCGGGCTACGAGCAGTACTTC. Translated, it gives CASSIQAGYEQYF.

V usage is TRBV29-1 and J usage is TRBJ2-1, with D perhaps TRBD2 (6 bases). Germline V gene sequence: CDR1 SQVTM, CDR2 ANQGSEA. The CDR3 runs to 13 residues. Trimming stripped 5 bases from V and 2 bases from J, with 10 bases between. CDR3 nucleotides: TGCAGCGTTCGGAGGGTAACCTACAATGAGCAGTTCTTC. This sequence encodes CSVRRVTYNEQFF.

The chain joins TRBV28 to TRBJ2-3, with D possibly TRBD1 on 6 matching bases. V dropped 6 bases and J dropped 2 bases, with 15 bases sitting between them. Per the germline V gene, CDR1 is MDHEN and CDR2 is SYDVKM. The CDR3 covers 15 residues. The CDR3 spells CASSPTGSHTDTQYF. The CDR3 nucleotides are TGTGCCAGCAGCCCGACAGGATCTCACACAGATACGCAGTATTTT.

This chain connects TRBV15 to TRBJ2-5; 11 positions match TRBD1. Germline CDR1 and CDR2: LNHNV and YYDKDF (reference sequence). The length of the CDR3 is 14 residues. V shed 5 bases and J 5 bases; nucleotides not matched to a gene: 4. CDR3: CATSLGQGAETQYF. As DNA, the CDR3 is TGTGCCACCAGCTTAGGACAGGGGGCTGAGACCCAGTACTTC.

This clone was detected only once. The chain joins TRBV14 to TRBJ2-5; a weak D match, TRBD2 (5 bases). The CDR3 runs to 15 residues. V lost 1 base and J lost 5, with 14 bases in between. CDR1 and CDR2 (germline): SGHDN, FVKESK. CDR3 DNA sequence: TGTGCCAGCAGCCAAGGGTTCATAGCGAGGGAGACCCAGTACTTC. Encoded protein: CASSQGFIARETQYF. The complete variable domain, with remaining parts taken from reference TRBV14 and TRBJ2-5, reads EAGVTQFPSHSVIEKGQTVTLRCDPISGHDNLYWYRRVMGKEIKFLLHFVKESKQDESGMPNNRFLAERTGGTYSTLKVQPAELEDSGVYFCASSQGFIARETQYFGPGTRLLVL.

For the CDR3, the DNA is TGTGCCAGCAGCTCCTCTTCGGGACTTCCCTACGAGCAGTACTTC. Its translation: CASSSSSGLPYEQYF. The V call is TRBV7-2, the J call TRBJ2-7, with D perhaps matching TRBD2 (6 bases). V lost 4 bases, J lost 2 bases, and 15 bases lay in between. Germline CDR1 SGHTA, CDR2 FQGNSA. CDR3 length: 15 residues.

The CDR3 DNA is TGTGCCAGCACCGAGACAAGGGACAGAGCGTACTTC. Translating gives CASTETRDRAYF. The genes are TRBV6-5 and TRBJ2-7; 7 bases fit TRBD1. Trimming removed 7 bases from V and 12 bases from J; junction bases left unmatched: 12. CDR3 length equals 12 residues. The germline V gene has CDR1 MNHEY and CDR2 SVGAGI.

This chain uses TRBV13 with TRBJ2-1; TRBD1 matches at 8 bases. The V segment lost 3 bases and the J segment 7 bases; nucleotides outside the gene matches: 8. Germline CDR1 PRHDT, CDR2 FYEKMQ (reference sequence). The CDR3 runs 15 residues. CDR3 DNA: TGTGCCAGCAGCTTGTCTCCGACAGGGGAGAATGAGCAGTTCTTC. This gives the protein CASSLSPTGENEQFF.

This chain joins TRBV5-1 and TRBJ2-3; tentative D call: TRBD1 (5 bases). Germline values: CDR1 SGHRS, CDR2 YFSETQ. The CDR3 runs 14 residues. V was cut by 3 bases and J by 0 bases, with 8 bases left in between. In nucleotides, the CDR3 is TGCGCCAGCAGCTCTGGACATAGCACAGATACGCAGTATTTT. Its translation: CASSSGHSTDTQYF. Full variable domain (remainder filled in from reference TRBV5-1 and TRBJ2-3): KAGVTQTPRYLIKTRGQQVTLSCSPISGHRSVSWYQQTPGQGLQFLFEYFSETQRNKGNFPGRFSGRQFSNSRSEMNVSTLELGDSALYLCASSSGHSTDTQYFGPGTRLTVL.

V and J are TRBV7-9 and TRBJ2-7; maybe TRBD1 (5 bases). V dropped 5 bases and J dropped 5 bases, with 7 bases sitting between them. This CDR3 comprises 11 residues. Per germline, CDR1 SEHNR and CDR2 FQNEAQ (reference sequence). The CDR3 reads CASSDSHEQYF. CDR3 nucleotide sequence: TGTGCCAGCAGCGACAGCCACGAGCAGTACTTC.

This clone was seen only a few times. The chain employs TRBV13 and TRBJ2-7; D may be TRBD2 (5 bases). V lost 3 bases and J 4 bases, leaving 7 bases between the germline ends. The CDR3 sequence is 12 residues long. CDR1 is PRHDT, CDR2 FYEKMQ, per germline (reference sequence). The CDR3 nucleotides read TGTGCCAGCAGCTTGTCGGGGTACGAGCAGTACTTC. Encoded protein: CASSLSGYEQYF.

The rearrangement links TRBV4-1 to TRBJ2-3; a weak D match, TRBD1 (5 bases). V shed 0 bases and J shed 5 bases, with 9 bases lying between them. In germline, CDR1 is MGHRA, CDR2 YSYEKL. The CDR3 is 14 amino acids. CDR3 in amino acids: CASSQERDRDTQYF. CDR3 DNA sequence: TGCGCCAGCAGCCAAGAACGTGACAGAGATACGCAGTATTTT.

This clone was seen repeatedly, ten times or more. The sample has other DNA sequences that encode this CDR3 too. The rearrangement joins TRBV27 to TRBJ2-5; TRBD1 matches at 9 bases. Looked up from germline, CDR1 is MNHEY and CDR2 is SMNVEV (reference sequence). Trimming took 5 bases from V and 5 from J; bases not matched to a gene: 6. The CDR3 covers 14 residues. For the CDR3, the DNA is TGTGCCAGCAGTCTCACAGGGGGCAGCGAGACCCAGTACTTC. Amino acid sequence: CASSLTGGSETQYF.

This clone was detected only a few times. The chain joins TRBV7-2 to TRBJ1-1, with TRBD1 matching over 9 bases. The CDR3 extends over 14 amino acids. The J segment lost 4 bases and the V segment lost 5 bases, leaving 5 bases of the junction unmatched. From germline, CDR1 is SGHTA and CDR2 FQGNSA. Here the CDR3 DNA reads TGTGCCAGCAGCCCACAGGGGGCGGGCACTGAAGCTTTCTTT. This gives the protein CASSPQGAGTEAFF.

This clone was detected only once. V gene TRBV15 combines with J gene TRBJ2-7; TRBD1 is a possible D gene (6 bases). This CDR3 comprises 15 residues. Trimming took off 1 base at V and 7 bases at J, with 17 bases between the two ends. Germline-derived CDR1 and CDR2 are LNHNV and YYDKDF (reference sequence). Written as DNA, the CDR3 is TGTGCCACCAGCAGAGGGGGATTGGGGGCCGGAGAGCAGTACTTC. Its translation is CATSRGGLGAGEQYF.

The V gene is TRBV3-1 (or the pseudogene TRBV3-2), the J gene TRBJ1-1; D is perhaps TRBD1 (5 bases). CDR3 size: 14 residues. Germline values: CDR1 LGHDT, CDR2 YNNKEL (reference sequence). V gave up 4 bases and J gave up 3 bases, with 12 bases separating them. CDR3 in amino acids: CASSPSGGDTEAFF. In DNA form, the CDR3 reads TGTGCCAGCAGCCCTAGTGGGGGGGACACTGAAGCTTTCTTT.

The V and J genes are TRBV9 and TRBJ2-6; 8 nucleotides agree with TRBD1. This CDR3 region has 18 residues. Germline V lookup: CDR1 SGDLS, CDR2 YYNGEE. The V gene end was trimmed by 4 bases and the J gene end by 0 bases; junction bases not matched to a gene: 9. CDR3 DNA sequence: TGTGCCAGCAGCCCGACAGGGGCTCGTCTCTCTGGGGCCAACGTCCTGACTTTC. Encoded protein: CASSPTGARLSGANVLTF.

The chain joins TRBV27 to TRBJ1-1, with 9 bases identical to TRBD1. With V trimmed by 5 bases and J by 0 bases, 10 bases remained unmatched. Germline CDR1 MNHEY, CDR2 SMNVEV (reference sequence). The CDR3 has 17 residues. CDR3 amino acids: CASSHRGRSPMNTEAFF. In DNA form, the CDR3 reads TGTGCCAGCAGTCACAGGGGGCGATCCCCTATGAACACTGAAGCTTTCTTT.

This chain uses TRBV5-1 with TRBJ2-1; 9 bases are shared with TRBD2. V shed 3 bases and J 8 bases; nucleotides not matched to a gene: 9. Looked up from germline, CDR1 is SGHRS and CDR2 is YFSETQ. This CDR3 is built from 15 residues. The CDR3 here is CASSSLLGGRDEQFF. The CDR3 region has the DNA TGCGCCAGCAGCTCCCTTCTGGGCGGGAGGGATGAGCAGTTCTTC.

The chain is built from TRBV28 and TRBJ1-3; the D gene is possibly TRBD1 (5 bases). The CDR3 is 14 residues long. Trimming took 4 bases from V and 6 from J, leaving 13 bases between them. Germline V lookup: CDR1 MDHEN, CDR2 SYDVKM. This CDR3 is CASSSGGMENTIYF. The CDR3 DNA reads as TGTGCCAGCAGTTCCGGGGGTATGGAAAACACCATATATTTT.

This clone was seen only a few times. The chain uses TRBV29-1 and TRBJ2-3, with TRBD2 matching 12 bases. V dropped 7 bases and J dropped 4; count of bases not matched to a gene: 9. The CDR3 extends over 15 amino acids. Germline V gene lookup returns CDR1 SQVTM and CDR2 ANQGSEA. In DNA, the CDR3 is TGCAGCGCCAGGGGACTAGCGGGCCACTCAGATACGCAGTATTTT. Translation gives CSARGLAGHSDTQYF.

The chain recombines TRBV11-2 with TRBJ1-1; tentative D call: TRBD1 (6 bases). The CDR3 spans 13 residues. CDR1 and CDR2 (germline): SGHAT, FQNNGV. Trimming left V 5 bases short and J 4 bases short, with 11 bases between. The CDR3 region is CASSQDSSTEAFF. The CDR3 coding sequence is TGTGCCAGCAGCCAGGACAGTAGCACTGAAGCTTTCTTT.